This is a list of T cell receptor beta chains from one sample in a study of blood T cell repertoires in COVID-19. Sequenced by immunoSEQ multiplex PCR; TCRdb stores in-frame clones only, minus some. The table shows some 150,000 clones, with 80% to 90% occurring only once. The sample consisted of peripheral blood. These receptors were taken from a man aged 60 to 69 with active or convalescent COVID-19. Both conserved end residues are part of each CDR3. A D gene is named only where the DNA matches it firmly. Expanded clones are given a class, and other clones once, few, many or no size at all.

v_gene	abundance	j_gene	d_gene	CDR3nt	CDR3aa
TRBV7-8	.	TRBJ2-2	.	TGTGCCAGCAGCTCTAGTTCAAGCGGGACCGGGGAGCTGTTTTTT	CASSSSSSGTGELFF
TRBV7-3	once	TRBJ1-6	.	TGTGCCAGCAGCTTTAATCAGGGGACACCCCTCCACTTT	CASSFNQGTPLHF
TRBV18	.	TRBJ1-1	.	TGTGCCAGCTCACCCCCGGGCGGGGCGGAAGCTTTCTTT	CASSPPGGAEAFF
TRBV5-4	.	TRBJ1-1	.	TGTGCCAGCAGCTCCGCTGGGGCGGCGAACACTGAAGCTTTCTTT	CASSSAGAANTEAFF
TRBV19	.	TRBJ2-1	.	TGTGCCAGTAGTATAGTAGCTGGGGAGCAGTTCTTC	CASSIVAGEQFF
TRBV6-5	.	TRBJ2-4	.	TGTGCCAGCAGTTACTCGTCAGGATCAAACATTCAGTACTTC	CASSYSSGSNIQYF
TRBV7-9	.	TRBJ1-2	.	TGTGCCAGCAGCGGACATACTAACTATGGCTACACCTTC	CASSGHTNYGYTF
TRBV28	.	TRBJ1-5	.	TGTGCCAGCAGTACCCACGGGATTAGCAATCAGCCCCAGCATTTT	CASSTHGISNQPQHF
TRBV28	.	TRBJ2-2	.	TGTGCCAGCAGTAGAGACGGGTCCGGGGAGCTGTTTTTT	CASSRDGSGELFF
TRBV6-2/TRBV6-3	.	TRBJ2-1	TRBD2	TGTGCCAGCAGTTCGGGGACTAGCGGGAGTGAGCAGTTCTTC	CASSSGTSGSEQFF
TRBV28	.	TRBJ1-2	TRBD1	TGTGCCAGCAGTTTGGGTGGACAGGGGGCCGCTAACTATGGCTACACCTTC	CASSLGGQGAANYGYTF
TRBV2	.	TRBJ1-4	.	TGTGCCAGCACGGGAAGCTCTAATGAAAAACTGTTTTTT	CASTGSSNEKLFF
TRBV5-1	once	TRBJ2-7	.	TGCGCCAGCAGCTATGAGGGGGACGAGCAGTACTTC	CASSYEGDEQYF
TRBV6-2/TRBV6-3	.	TRBJ1-4	.	TGTGCCAGCAGCCTGACAGCAACTAATGAAAAACTGTTTTTT	CASSLTATNEKLFF
TRBV7-8	.	TRBJ2-1	.	TGTGCCAGCAGCTTCCTGACTAGATCCAATGAGCAGTTCTTC	CASSFLTRSNEQFF
TRBV27	.	TRBJ1-4	.	TGTGCCAGCAGTTCCGGCTGGGGCACCAGTAATGAAAAACTGTTTTTT	CASSSGWGTSNEKLFF
TRBV30	.	TRBJ1-2	TRBD1	TGTGCCTGGAGTGTACTCAGGGGGCGGGATGGCTACACCTTC	CAWSVLRGRDGYTF